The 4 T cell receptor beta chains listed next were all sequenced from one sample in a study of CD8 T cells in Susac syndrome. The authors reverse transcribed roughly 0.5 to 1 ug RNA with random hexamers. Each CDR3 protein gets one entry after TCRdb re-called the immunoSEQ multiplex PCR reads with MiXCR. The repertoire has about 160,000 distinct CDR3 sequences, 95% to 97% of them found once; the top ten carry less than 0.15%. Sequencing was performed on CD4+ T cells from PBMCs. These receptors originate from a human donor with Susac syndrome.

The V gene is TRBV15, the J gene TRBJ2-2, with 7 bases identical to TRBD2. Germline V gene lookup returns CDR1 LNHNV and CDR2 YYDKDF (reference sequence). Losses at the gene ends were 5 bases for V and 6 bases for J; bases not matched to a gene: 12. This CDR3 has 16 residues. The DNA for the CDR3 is TGTGCCACCAGCGGCTACCCACTTGCGGGAGCCGGGGAGCTGTTTTTT. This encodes CATSGYPLAGAGELFF. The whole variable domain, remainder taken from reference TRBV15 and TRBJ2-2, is DAMVIQNPRYQVTQFGKPVTLSCSQTLNHNVMYWYQQKSSQAPKLLFHYYDKDFNNEADTPDNFQSRRPNTSFCFLDIRSPGLGDTAMYLCATSGYPLAGAGELFFGEGSRLTVL.

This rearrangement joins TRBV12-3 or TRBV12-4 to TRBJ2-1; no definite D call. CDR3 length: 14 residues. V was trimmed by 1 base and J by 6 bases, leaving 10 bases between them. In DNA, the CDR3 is TGTGCCAGCAGTTTAGACTGGAGCAGCAATGAGCAGTTCTTC. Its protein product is CASSLDWSSNEQFF.

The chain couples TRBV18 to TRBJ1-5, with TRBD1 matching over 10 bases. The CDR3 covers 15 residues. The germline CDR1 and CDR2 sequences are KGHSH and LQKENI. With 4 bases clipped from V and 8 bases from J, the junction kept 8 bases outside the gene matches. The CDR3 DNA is TGTGCCAGCTCACGAGGACAGGGGGGCTTTGAGCCCCAGCATTTT. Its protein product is CASSRGQGGFEPQHF.

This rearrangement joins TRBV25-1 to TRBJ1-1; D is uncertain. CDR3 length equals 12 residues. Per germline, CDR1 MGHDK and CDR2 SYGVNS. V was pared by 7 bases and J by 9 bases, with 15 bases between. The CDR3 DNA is TGTGCCAGCAACGGACCTGCCCTGAAAGCTTTCTTT. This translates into CASNGPALKAFF.